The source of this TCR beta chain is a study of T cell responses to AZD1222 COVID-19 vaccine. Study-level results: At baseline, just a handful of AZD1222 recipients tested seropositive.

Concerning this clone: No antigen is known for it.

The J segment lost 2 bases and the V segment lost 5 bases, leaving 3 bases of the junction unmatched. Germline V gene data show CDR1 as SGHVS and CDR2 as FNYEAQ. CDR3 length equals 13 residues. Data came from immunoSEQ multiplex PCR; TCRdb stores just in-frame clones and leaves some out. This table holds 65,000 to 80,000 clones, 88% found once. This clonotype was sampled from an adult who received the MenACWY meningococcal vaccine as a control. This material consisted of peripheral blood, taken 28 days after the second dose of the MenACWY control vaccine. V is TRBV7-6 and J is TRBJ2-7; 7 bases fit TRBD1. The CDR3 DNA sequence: TGTGCCAGCAGCATCGGGACAGCCTACGAGCAGTACTTC. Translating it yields CASSIGTAYEQYF.